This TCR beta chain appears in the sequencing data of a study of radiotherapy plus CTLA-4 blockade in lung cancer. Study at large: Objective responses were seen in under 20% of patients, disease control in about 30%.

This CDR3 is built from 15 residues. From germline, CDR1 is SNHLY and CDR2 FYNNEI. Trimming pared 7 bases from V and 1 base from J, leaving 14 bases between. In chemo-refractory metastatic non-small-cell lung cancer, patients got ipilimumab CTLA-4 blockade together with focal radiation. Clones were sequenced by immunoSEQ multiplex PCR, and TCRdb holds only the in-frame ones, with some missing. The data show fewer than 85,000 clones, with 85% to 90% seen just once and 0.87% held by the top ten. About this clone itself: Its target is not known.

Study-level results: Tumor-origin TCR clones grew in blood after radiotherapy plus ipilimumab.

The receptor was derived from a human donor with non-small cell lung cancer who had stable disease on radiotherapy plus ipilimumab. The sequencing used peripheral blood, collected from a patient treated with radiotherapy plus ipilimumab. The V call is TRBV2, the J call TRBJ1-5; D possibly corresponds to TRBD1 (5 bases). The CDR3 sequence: CASNARRGSNQPQHF. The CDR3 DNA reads TGTGCCAGCAATGCGAGGAGGGGAAGCAATCAGCCCCAGCATTTT.